This section outlines one T cell receptor beta chain sequence together with its context. Its antigen is still unknown. This entry belongs to a study of T cells in Graves' hyperthyroidism and ophthalmopathy. Findings and caveats of the study: In the analysis, a 13 V-J model separated ophthalmopathy from stable hyperthyroidism.

TCR beta CDR3 sequences were amplified from RNA transcripts. HTBI primers drove first-round RT-PCR of the TCR CDR3. TCRdb ran MiXCR on the multiplex PCR reads and lists one entry per CDR3 protein. The table includes 45,000 to 55,000 distinct CDR3 sequences, less than 65% detected once. V lost 3 bases, J lost 3 bases, and 8 bases lay in between. The CDR3 contains 13 residues. Germline V gene data show CDR1 as KGHSH and CDR2 as LQKENI. Specimen: peripheral blood or thyroid tissue (not recorded which). The gene calls are TRBV18 and TRBJ1-1; D is unresolved. This clonotype was sampled from a man younger than 30 with Graves' hyperthyroidism. The CDR3 DNA follows: TGTGCCAGCTCACCGTTCCGAGACACTGAAGCTTTCTTT. Translated, it gives CASSPFRDTEAFF.